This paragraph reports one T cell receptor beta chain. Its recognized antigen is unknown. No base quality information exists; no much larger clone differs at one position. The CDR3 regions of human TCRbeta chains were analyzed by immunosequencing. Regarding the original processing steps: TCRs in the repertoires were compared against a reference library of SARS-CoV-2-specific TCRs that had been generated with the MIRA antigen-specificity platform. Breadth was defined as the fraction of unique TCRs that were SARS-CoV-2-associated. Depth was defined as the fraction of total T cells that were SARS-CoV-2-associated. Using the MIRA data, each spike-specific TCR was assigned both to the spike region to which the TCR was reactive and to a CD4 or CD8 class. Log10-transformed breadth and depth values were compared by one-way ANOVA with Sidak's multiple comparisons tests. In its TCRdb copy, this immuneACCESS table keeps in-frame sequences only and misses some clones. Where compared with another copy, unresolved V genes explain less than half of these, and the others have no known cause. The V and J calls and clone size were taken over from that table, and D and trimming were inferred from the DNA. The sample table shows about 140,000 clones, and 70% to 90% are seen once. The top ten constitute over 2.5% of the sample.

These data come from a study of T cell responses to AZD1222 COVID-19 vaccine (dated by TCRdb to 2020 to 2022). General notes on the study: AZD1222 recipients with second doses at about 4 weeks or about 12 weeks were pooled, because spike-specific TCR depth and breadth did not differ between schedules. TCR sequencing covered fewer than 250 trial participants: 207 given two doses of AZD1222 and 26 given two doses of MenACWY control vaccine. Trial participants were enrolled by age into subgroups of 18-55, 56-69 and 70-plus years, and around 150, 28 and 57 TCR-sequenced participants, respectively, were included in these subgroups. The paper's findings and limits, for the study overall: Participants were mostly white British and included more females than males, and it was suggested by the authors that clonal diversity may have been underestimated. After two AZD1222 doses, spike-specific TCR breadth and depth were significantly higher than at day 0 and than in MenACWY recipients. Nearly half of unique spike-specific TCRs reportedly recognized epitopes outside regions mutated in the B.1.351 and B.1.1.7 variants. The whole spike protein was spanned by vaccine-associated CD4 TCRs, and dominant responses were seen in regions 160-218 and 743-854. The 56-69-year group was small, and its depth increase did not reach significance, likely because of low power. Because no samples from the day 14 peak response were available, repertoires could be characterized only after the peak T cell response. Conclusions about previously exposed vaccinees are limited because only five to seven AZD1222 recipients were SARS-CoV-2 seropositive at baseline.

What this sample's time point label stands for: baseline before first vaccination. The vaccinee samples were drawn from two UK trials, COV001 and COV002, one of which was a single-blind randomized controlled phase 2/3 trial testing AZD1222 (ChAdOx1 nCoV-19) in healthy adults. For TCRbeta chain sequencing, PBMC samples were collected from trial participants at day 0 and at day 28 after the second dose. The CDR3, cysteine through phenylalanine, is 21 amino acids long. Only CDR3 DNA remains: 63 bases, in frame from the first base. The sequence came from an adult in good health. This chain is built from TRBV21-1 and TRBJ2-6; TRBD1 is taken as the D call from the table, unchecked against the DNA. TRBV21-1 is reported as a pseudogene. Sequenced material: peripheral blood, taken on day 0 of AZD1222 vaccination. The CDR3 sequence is CASSKHGTVLMSPAGANVLTF. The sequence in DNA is TGTGCCAGCAGCAAACACGGGACAGTCCTAATGTCTCCAGCTGGGGCCAACGTCCTGACTTTC.